This paragraph covers one TCR beta chain sequence. The antigen is not known. These data originate in a study of T cell responses to AZD1222 COVID-19 vaccine. Findings and caveats of the study: Two doses of AZD1222 preceded a rise in Spike-specific TCR breadth and depth. The donor cohort was predominantly white British with a female majority, and clonal diversity may have been underestimated.

The data were produced by immunoSEQ multiplex PCR, yet TCRdb's version contains in-frame clones alone and is incomplete. The repertoire includes around 140,000 clones, 85% to 95% of them detected once, and less than 15% sits in the top ten. The V and J ends lost 3 bases and 5 bases, in that order; junction bases with no gene match: 0. CDR1 is SQVTM, CDR2 ANQGSEA, per germline. The CDR3 runs 12 residues. This clonotype originated in an adult who had recovered from COVID-19. This sequence joins TRBV29-1 and TRBJ2-1; 8 nucleotides line up with TRBD2. This specimen consisted of peripheral blood, obtained after recovery from COVID-19. The CDR3, as DNA: TGCAGCGTTGACGGGAGGGACAATGAGCAGTTCTTC. This gives the protein CSVDGRDNEQFF.